This T cell receptor beta chain comes out of a study of post-analysis software for immune sequencing data. Study at large: Included among the disease courses, which were recorded for the cohort, were relapsing-remitting, secondary progressive and progressive-relapsing multiple sclerosis.

About this clonotype: What it binds is not known.

Incorporated into the TCR beta cDNA libraries were unique molecular identifiers, which served to reduce PCR and sequencing biases. T cells numbering roughly 1 to 10 million yielded cDNA molecules that totaled roughly 500,000. TCRdb called the PCR reads again in MiXCR, with one record for every CDR3 protein. The profile shows about 190,000 distinct CDR3 sequences, roughly 28% of them singletons. Whole-study results and caveats: A significant reduction in normalized Chao1 diversity was observed in multiple sclerosis patients versus controls. Roughly five TRBV segments were more frequent in patients than controls; TRBV5-6, TRBV5-1 and TRBV20-1 belonged to this group.

CDR3 length: 16 amino acids. V dropped 2 bases and J dropped 4 bases, with 15 bases sitting between them. Per the germline V gene, CDR1 is SGHRS and CDR2 is YFSETQ. The sample taken for sequencing was blood. The J gene is TRBJ1-4, the V gene TRBV5-1; tentative D call: TRBD1 (5 bases). The TCR was taken from a girl under 18 with multiple sclerosis. CDR3 sequence reads: CASSLGTRVDNEKLFF. Here the CDR3 DNA reads TGCGCCAGCAGCTTAGGGACGAGGGTTGATAATGAAAAACTGTTTTTT.